This T cell receptor (beta chain) emerged from a study of OX40 agonist ivuxolimab in advanced cancers. V lost 0 bases and J 5 bases, leaving 1 base between the germline ends. This CDR3 comprises 12 residues. Per germline, CDR1 KGHSH and CDR2 LQKENI. Note on this clone: Within the sample, other DNA sequences also encode this same CDR3.

Only in-frame clones appear in the TCRdb table, and some are missing; sequencing was by immunoSEQ multiplex PCR. This sample has some 130,000 clones; 75% to 90% occur once, and the top ten carry around 0.55%. The specimen comprised CD4+ or CD8+ T cells sorted from blood, sampled in a trial of the OX40 agonist ivuxolimab. The TCR originated in an adult with an advanced solid tumor such as melanoma, head and neck, liver or kidney cancer. The V and J genes are TRBV18 and TRBJ2-2; D call uncertain. The CDR3 DNA follows: TGTGCCAGCTCACCACCGACCGGGGAGCTGTTTTTT. This encodes CASSPPTGELFF. Filled out from reference TRBV18 and TRBJ2-2, the complete variable domain reads NAGVMQNPRHLVRRRGQEARLRCSPMKGHSHVYWYRQLPEEGLKFMVYLQKENIIDESGMPKERFSAEFPKEGPSILRIQQVVRGDSAAYFCASSPPTGELFFGEGSRLTVL.